These 29 T cell receptor beta chains originate from one sample sequenced in a study of blood T cell repertoires in COVID-19. The table came from immunoSEQ multiplex PCR; TCRdb's copy has only in-frame clones and leaves some out. The profile covers 200,000 to 250,000 clones, with about four fifths appearing a single time and roughly 7.8% taken by the ten largest. Sequencing was performed on peripheral blood. All receptors derive from a woman older than 75 with COVID-19, enrolled during active disease.

V and J are TRBV4-1 and TRBJ2-5, with 7 bases matching TRBD1. Per the germline V gene, CDR1 is MGHRA and CDR2 is YSYEKL. The ends lost 0 bases at V and 7 bases at J; junction bases unmatched: 8. This CDR3 is 15 amino acids long. The CDR3 DNA follows: TGCGCCAGCAGCCAAGATAGGGGGCTCGGTCTGACCCAGTACTTC. Its translation is CASSQDRGLGLTQYF.

The sample holds a few counts of this clone. J is TRBJ2-3 and V is TRBV18; D gene uncertain. Per the germline V gene, CDR1 is KGHSH and CDR2 is LQKENI. The length of the CDR3 is 12 residues. The ends were cut back, 3 bases at V and 3 bases at J, with 4 bases in the middle. The CDR3 DNA follows: TGTGCCAGCTCACCCAGGACAGATACGCAGTATTTT. Translating it yields CASSPRTDTQYF.

The chain is built from TRBV6-2 or TRBV6-3 and TRBJ2-1; 10 bases agree with TRBD2. J lost 8 bases, V lost 5 bases, and 6 bases had no gene match. Germline-derived CDR1 and CDR2 are MNHEY and SVGEGT. This CDR3 is 14 amino acids long. The CDR3 here is CASSRSGGRDEQFF. The CDR3 nucleotides are TGTGCCAGCAGTCGTAGCGGGGGGAGGGATGAGCAGTTCTTC.

The CDR3 bases are TGTGCCACCAGTGATTCCGGGTCCGGGGGGAACACTGAAGCTTTCTTT. Translated, it gives CATSDSGSGGNTEAFF. The rearrangement joins TRBV24-1 to TRBJ1-1; D perhaps matches TRBD1 (5 bases). This CDR3 contains 16 residues. Germline V CDR1 and CDR2: KGHDR, SFDVKD. The V gene lost 2 bases and the J gene lost 1 base, with 13 bases spanning the gap.

The rearrangement joins TRBV5-6 to TRBJ1-2; 7 bases agree with TRBD1. The V gene end was trimmed by 4 bases and the J gene end by 5 bases; junction bases not matched to a gene: 2. Looked up from germline, CDR1 is SGHDT and CDR2 is YYEEEE. This CDR3 region has 12 residues. CDR3 in amino acids: CASSVTGYGYTF. As DNA, the CDR3 is TGTGCCAGCAGCGTGACAGGGTATGGCTACACCTTC.

The chain has TRBV5-3 and TRBJ2-1, with 7 bases matching TRBD2. TRBV5-3 is identified as an open reading frame with a role that is uncertain. The CDR3 has 16 amino acids. V lost 8 bases and J lost 4; bases outside the gene matches: 15. The CDR3 DNA follows: TGTGCCAGCAAAGACGTGGGGGGACTACTTTACAATGAGCAGTTCTTC. Its protein product is CASKDVGGLLYNEQFF.

The rearrangement joins TRBV3-1 (or the pseudogene TRBV3-2) to TRBJ1-1; D not certain. Germline assignment: CDR1 LGHDT and CDR2 YNNKEL (reference sequence). The CDR3 runs to 17 residues. Trimming took off 1 base at V and 0 bases at J, with 15 bases between the two ends. CDR3 residues: CASSQAPDTSMNTEAFF. DNA for the CDR3: TGTGCCAGCAGCCAAGCTCCAGACACCTCCATGAACACTGAAGCTTTCTTT.

This clone showed up many times. The rearrangement joins TRBV28 to TRBJ2-7, with TRBD1 as a possible D gene (6 bases). V gave up 8 bases and J gave up 4 bases, with 24 bases separating them. The CDR3 has 16 residues. Germline V gene sequence: CDR1 MDHEN, CDR2 SYDVKM. The CDR3 bases are TGTGCCAGCTTCAACCCCCCGGGACAAGGGACATACGAGCAGTACTTC. This sequence encodes CASFNPPGQGTYEQYF.

J is TRBJ2-3 and V is TRBV3-1 (or the pseudogene TRBV3-2), with D possibly matching TRBD2 (5 bases). The germline V gene encodes CDR1 LGHDT and CDR2 YNNKEL (reference sequence). The CDR3 runs 15 residues. The ends were cut back, 4 bases at V and 4 bases at J, with 15 bases in the middle. CDR3 loop: CASSPRAGLADTQYF. Here the CDR3 DNA reads TGTGCCAGCAGCCCCCGTGCGGGTCTTGCAGATACGCAGTATTTT.

The genes are TRBV11-2 and TRBJ2-7; D might be TRBD2 (5 bases). This CDR3 spans 12 amino acids. The germline CDR1 and CDR2 sequences are SGHAT and FQNNGV. V shed 1 base and J shed 7 bases, with 8 bases lying between them. The CDR3 DNA reads TGTGCCAGCAGCTTAGTTCCGGGGGAGCAGTACTTC. It yields the protein CASSLVPGEQYF.

The V gene is TRBV7-2, the J gene TRBJ2-1, with TRBD2 identical over 9 bases. Germline V gene data show CDR1 as SGHTA and CDR2 as FQGNSA. The CDR3 covers 15 residues. Germline trimming cut 3 bases from V and 2 bases from J; bases unmatched to any gene: 2. The CDR3 DNA reads TGTGCCAGCAGCTTTAGCGGGAGTACCTACAATGAGCAGTTCTTC. This gives the protein CASSFSGSTYNEQFF. The whole variable domain, remainder taken from reference TRBV7-2 and TRBJ2-1, is GAGVSQSPSNKVTEKGKDVELRCDPISGHTALYWYRQSLGQGLEFLIYFQGNSAPDKSGLPSDRFSAERTGGSVSTLTIQRTQQEDSAVYLCASSFSGSTYNEQFFGPGTRLTVL.

The chain carries TRBV3-1 (or the pseudogene TRBV3-2) and TRBJ2-3; the match to TRBD2 covers 12 bases. Unmatched junction bases numbered 13, after V lost 4 bases and J lost 2 bases. Germline V lookup: CDR1 LGHDT, CDR2 YNNKEL (reference sequence). The CDR3 is 19 amino acids. For the CDR3, the DNA is TGTGCCAGCAGCCCTGGGGGGACTAGCGGGCCTTATCCCACAGATACGCAGTATTTT. It specifies CASSPGGTSGPYPTDTQYF.

The chain joins TRBV4-1 to TRBJ2-7; TRBD2 is a possible D gene (5 bases). CDR1 MGHRA and CDR2 YSYEKL come from the germline V gene. With 0 bases removed from V and 4 bases from J, the gap between germline ends came to 19 bases. The CDR3 has 17 residues. CDR3 coding DNA: TGCGCCAGCAGCCAAGATCGTCTCTTCGGGGTTCCTTACGAGCAGTACTTC. Translation gives CASSQDRLFGVPYEQYF.

J is TRBJ1-2 and V is TRBV15; D not resolved. The V end lost 8 bases, the J end lost 8 bases, and 18 bases lay between the germline ends. CDR1 and CDR2 (germline): LNHNV, YYDKDF (reference sequence). The CDR3 extends over 13 amino acids. The CDR3 protein is CATSSPGRTGYTF. The CDR3 DNA is TGTGCCACCTCATCGCCCGGGAGGACGGGCTACACCTTC.

This clone has just a few counts. The gene calls are TRBV5-1 and TRBJ2-7, with 7 bases lining up with TRBD2. Germline V gene lookup returns CDR1 SGHRS and CDR2 YFSETQ. The V segment lost 4 bases and the J segment 5 bases; nucleotides outside the gene matches: 12. This CDR3 has 15 amino acids. The CDR3 here is CASSQERGYIHEQYF. The DNA of the CDR3 is TGCGCCAGCAGCCAGGAGCGGGGATACATCCACGAGCAGTACTTC. The entire variable domain, with the rest obtained from reference TRBV5-1 and TRBJ2-7, is as follows: KAGVTQTPRYLIKTRGQQVTLSCSPISGHRSVSWYQQTPGQGLQFLFEYFSETQRNKGNFPGRFSGRQFSNSRSEMNVSTLELGDSALYLCASSQERGYIHEQYFGPGTRLTVT.

V and J are TRBV2 and TRBJ2-7; the match to TRBD2 covers 10 bases. The germline V gene encodes CDR1 SNHLY and CDR2 FYNNEI. The CDR3 totals 15 residues. Unmatched junction bases numbered 5, after V lost 6 bases and J lost 0 bases. CDR3: CASSDSSGSSYEQYF. The CDR3 bases are TGTGCCAGCAGCGACTCTAGCGGGAGCTCCTACGAGCAGTACTTC.

The rearrangement uses TRBV19 and TRBJ2-7, with a possible D match to TRBD1 (6 bases). The germline CDR1 and CDR2 sequences are LNHDA and SQIVND (reference sequence). The V end lost 1 base, the J end lost 2 bases, and 6 bases lay between the germline ends. The length of the CDR3 is 13 residues. The CDR3 loop reads CASSIGQAYEQYF. The CDR3 DNA reads TGTGCCAGTAGTATAGGACAGGCCTACGAGCAGTACTTC.

J is TRBJ2-3 and V is TRBV10-3; D is unclear. V gave up 2 bases and J gave up 0 bases, with 3 bases separating them. The germline V gene encodes CDR1 ENHRY and CDR2 SYGVKD. The CDR3 sequence is 13 residues long. The CDR3 loop reads CAISEQSTDTQYF. The CDR3 DNA is TGTGCCATCAGTGAGCAGAGCACAGATACGCAGTATTTT.

Comment on this clone: A junction end diverges from the germline sequence, so it may reflect a read error. The rearrangement links TRBV5-4 to TRBJ2-5; 7 positions agree with TRBD2. The CDR3 length is 16 residues. Germline V gene data show CDR1 as SGHNT and CDR2 as YYREEE (reference sequence). The CDR3 reads CASSSKAGRDQETQYF. The CDR3 bases are TGTGCCAGCTCCTCCAAGGCGGGGAGGGACCAGGAGACCCAGTACTTC.

J is TRBJ2-5 and V is TRBV5-1, with a tentative D call TRBD1 (5 bases). Germline assignment: CDR1 SGHRS and CDR2 YFSETQ. Trimming left V 0 bases short and J 7 bases short, with 16 bases between. CDR3 size: 15 residues. The CDR3 spells CASSLETPEQGTQYF. CDR3 nucleotides: TGCGCCAGCAGCTTGGAAACACCCGAGCAGGGGACCCAGTACTTC.

This chain uses TRBV2 with TRBJ1-1; D is undetermined. The CDR3 is 12 residues long. Germline CDR1 and CDR2: SNHLY and FYNNEI. Trimming left V 6 bases short and J 4 bases short, with 9 bases between. DNA for the CDR3: TGTGCCAGCAGCGTCGGACTCACTGAAGCTTTCTTT. As protein: CASSVGLTEAFF.

The chain is built from TRBV19 and TRBJ1-1; D is uncertain. CDR1 is LNHDA and CDR2 is SQIVND in the germline V gene (reference sequence). There are 16 residues in the CDR3. The V end was cut by 6 bases, the J end by 4 bases, with 21 bases between. The CDR3 nucleotides are TGTGCCAGTAGGCCGAACTCCGGGTCCTTGGCCACTGAAGCTTTCTTT. Translated: CASRPNSGSLATEAFF.

The chain recombines TRBV6-5 with TRBJ2-3, with 7 bases matching TRBD2. The trim removed 5 bases at V and 1 base at J, leaving 6 bases unmatched. Germline values: CDR1 MNHEY, CDR2 SVGAGI. The CDR3 covers 15 residues. CDR3 loop: CASSPREVRTDTQYF. The CDR3 DNA sequence: TGTGCCAGCAGTCCCCGGGAGGTCCGCACAGATACGCAGTATTTT.

The rearrangement links TRBV2 to TRBJ2-7; TRBD1 agrees at 7 bases. V shed 6 bases and J 7 bases; nucleotides not matched to a gene: 12. The CDR3 has 14 amino acids. Germline CDR1 and CDR2: SNHLY and FYNNEI. CDR3 amino acids: CASRPRTGLGEQYF. CDR3 coding DNA: TGTGCCAGCAGGCCTCGGACAGGCTTGGGAGAGCAGTACTTC.

The chain joins TRBV3-1 (or the pseudogene TRBV3-2) to TRBJ2-3; D may be TRBD1 (6 bases). CDR1 is LGHDT and CDR2 is YNNKEL in the germline V gene (reference sequence). This CDR3 is 15 amino acids long. V gave up 5 bases and J gave up 3 bases, with 15 bases separating them. The CDR3: CASSEQAGTTDTQYF. For the CDR3, the DNA is TGTGCCAGCAGCGAACAGGCCGGGACAACAGATACGCAGTATTTT.

CDR3: CASSVGDRMVTQYF. The CDR3 DNA sequence: TGTGCCAGCAGCGTAGGGGACAGGATGGTTACGCAGTATTTT. The chain combines TRBV9 with TRBJ2-3; 8 bases fit TRBD1. Germline trimming cut 0 bases from V and 8 bases from J; bases unmatched to any gene: 5. Germline loops: CDR1 SGDLS, CDR2 YYNGEE. The CDR3 consists of 14 residues.

About this clone: Its ends do not fully match the called genes, so a read error is possible. V gene TRBV2 combines with J gene TRBJ2-7; 9 bases line up with TRBD2. The CDR3 is 15 residues long. Germline V gives CDR1 SNHLY, CDR2 FYNNEI. The CDR3 sequence: CARSFAGGRGYEQYF. In DNA, the CDR3 is TGTGCCCGCAGTTTTGCGGGGGGGCGGGGGTACGAGCAGTACTTC.

The rearrangement joins TRBV15 to TRBJ2-7; D possibly corresponds to TRBD1 (5 bases). The CDR3 covers 16 residues. The germline V gene encodes CDR1 LNHNV and CDR2 YYDKDF (reference sequence). The V gene lost 0 bases and the J gene lost 3 bases, with 15 bases spanning the gap. CDR3 sequence reads: CATSREPGQGYYEQYF. The CDR3 region has the DNA TGTGCCACCAGCAGAGAGCCAGGCCAGGGATACTACGAGCAGTACTTC.

V gene TRBV28 combines with J gene TRBJ2-5; D unclear. CDR3 length: 13 amino acids. V gave up 5 bases and J gave up 1 base, with 8 bases separating them. Germline loops: CDR1 MDHEN, CDR2 SYDVKM. The CDR3, as DNA: TGTGCCAGCAGTCCTGTAATCCAAGAGACCCAGTACTTC. Amino acid sequence: CASSPVIQETQYF.